These 3 T cell receptor beta chains share one sample of origin, sequenced in a study of blood T cell repertoires in COVID-19. Clones were sequenced by immunoSEQ multiplex PCR, and TCRdb holds only the in-frame ones, with some missing. The sample yields approximately 65,000 clones, roughly three quarters seen once. Sequenced material: peripheral blood. These receptor sequences come from a man aged 80 or over with acute or convalescent COVID-19.

The chain recombines TRBV9 with TRBJ2-2; no clear D. Trimming took off 2 bases at V and 2 bases at J, with 7 bases between the two ends. Germline lookup yields CDR1 SGDLS and CDR2 YYNGEE. CDR3 size: 14 residues. The CDR3 spells CASSVSLNTGELFF. Written as DNA, the CDR3 is TGTGCCAGCAGCGTTAGCCTCAACACCGGGGAGCTGTTTTTT.

This clone has more than one count but fewer than ten. The chain couples TRBV27 to TRBJ2-3; TRBD2 aligns across 11 bases. Germline CDR1 is MNHEY and CDR2 is SMNVEV (reference sequence). This CDR3 has 15 residues. V shed 11 bases and J 3 bases; nucleotides not matched to a gene: 10. The CDR3 nucleotides are TGTGCCTCGCGGGCCGGGACTAGCGGTACAGATACGCAGTATTTT. Amino acid sequence: CASRAGTSGTDTQYF.

V gene TRBV4-3 combines with J gene TRBJ1-1; tentatively, D is TRBD1 (6 bases). Germline CDR1 is LGHNA and CDR2 is YSLEER. This CDR3 has 15 residues. Trimming left V 0 bases short and J 3 bases short, with 11 bases between. The chain's CDR3 is CASSQEPGGDTEAFF. The DNA of the CDR3 is TGCGCCAGCAGCCAAGAACCGGGGGGCGACACTGAAGCTTTCTTT.